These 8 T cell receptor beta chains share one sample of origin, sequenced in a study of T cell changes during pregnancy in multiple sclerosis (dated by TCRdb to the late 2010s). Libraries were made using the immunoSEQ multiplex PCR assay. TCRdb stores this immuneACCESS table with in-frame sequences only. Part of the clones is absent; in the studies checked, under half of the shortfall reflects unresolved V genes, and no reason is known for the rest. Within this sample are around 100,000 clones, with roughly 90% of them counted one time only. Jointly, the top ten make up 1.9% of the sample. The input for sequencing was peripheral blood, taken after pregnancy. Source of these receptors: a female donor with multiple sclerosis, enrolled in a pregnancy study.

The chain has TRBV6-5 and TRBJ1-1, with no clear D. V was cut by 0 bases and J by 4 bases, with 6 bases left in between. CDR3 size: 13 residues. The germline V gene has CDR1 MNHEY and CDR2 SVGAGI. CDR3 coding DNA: TGTGCCAGCAGTTACTCTAGAGCCACTGAAGCTTTCTTT. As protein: CASSYSRATEAFF.

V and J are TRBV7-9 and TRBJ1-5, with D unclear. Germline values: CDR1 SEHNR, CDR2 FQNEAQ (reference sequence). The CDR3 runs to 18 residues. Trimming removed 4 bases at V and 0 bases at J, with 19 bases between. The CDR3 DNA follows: TGTGCCAGCAGCTCGGCTCTCCCGGGGATACTTAGCAATCAGCCCCAGCATTTT. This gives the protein CASSSALPGILSNQPQHF.

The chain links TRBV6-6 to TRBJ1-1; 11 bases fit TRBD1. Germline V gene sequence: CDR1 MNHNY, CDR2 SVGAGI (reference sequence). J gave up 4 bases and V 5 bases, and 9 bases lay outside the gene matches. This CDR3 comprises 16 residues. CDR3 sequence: CASSPSGTGGSTEAFF. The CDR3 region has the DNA TGTGCCAGCAGTCCGTCTGGGACAGGGGGAAGCACTGAAGCTTTCTTT.

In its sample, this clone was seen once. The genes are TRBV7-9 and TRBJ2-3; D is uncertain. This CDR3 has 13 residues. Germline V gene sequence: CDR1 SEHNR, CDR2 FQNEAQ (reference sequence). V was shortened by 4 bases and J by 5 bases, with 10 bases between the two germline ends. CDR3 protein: CASSSLEEDTQYF. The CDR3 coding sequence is TGTGCCAGCAGCTCCCTAGAGGAAGATACGCAGTATTTT.

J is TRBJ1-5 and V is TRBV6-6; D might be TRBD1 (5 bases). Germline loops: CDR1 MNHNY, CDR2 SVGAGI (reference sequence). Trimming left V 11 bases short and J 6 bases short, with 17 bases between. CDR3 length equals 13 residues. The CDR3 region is CAGNWGVGQPQHF. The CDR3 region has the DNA TGTGCCGGGAATTGGGGGGTAGGTCAGCCCCAGCATTTT.

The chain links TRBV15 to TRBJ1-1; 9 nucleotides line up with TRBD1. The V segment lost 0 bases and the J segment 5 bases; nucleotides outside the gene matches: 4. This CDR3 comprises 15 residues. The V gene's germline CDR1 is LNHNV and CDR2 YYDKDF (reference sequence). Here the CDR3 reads CATSREGTGLTEAFF. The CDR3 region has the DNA TGTGCCACCAGCAGAGAAGGGACAGGGCTGACTGAAGCTTTCTTT.

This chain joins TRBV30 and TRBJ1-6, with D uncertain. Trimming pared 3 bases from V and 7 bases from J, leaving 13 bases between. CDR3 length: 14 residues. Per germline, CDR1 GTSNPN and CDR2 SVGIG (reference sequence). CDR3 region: CAWSRESQNSPLHF. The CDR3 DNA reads TGTGCCTGGAGCCGGGAATCCCAAAATTCACCCCTCCACTTT.

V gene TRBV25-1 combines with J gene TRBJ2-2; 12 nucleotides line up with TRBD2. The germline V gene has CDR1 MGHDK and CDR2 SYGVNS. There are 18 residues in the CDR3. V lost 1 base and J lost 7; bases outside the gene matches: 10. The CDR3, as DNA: TGTGCCAGCAGTGAATCTGGCCTAGCGGGAGGGCTAAGCGGGGAGCTGTTTTTT. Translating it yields CASSESGLAGGLSGELFF.